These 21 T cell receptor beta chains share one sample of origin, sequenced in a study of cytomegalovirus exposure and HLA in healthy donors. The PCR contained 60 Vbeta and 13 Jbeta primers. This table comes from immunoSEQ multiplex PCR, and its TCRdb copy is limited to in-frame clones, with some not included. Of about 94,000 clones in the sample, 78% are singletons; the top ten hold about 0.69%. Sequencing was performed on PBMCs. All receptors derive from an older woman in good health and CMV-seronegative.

The CDR3 sequence is CASSPSLRGDGYTF. DNA for the CDR3: TGTGCCAGCTCACCTTCCCTACGGGGGGATGGCTACACCTTC. The chain recombines TRBV18 with TRBJ1-2, with TRBD1 as a possible D gene (5 bases). V lost 3 bases to trimming and J lost 6 bases, with 14 bases between them. Germline V gene lookup returns CDR1 KGHSH and CDR2 LQKENI. The CDR3 is 14 amino acids.

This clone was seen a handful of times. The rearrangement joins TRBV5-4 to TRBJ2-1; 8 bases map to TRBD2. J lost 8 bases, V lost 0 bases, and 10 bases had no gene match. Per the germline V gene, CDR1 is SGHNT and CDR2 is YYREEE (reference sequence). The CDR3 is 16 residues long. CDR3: CASSLDAGGRVDEQFF. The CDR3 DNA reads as TGTGCCAGCAGCTTGGACGCGGGAGGCCGAGTGGATGAGCAGTTCTTC.

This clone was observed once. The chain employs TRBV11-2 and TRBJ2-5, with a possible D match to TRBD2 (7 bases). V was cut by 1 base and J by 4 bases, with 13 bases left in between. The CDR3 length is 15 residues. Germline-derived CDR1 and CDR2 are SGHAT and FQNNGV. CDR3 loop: CASSLGGGQGETQYF. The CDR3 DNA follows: TGTGCCAGCAGCTTAGGCGGGGGCCAAGGAGAGACCCAGTACTTC.

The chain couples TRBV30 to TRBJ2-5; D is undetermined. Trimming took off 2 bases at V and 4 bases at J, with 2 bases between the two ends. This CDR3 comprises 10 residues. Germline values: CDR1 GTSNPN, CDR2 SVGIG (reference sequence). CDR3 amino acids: CAWSRETQYF. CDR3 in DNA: TGTGCCTGGAGTCGAGAGACCCAGTACTTC.

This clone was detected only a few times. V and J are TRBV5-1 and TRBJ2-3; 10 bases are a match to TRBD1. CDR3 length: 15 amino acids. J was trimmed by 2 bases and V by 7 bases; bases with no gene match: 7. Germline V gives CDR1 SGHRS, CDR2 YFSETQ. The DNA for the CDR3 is TGCGCCAGCCGACGAGGGACAGGGGCCACAGATACGCAGTATTTT. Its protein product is CASRRGTGATDTQYF. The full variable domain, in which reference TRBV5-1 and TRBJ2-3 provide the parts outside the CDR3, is KAGVTQTPRYLIKTRGQQVTLSCSPISGHRSVSWYQQTPGQGLQFLFEYFSETQRNKGNFPGRFSGRQFSNSRSEMNVSTLELGDSALYLCASRRGTGATDTQYFGPGTRLTVL.

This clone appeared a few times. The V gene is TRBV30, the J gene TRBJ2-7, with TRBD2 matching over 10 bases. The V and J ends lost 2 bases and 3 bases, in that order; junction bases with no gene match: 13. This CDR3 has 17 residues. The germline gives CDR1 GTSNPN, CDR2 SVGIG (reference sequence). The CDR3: CAWSLGWTSGGLYEQYF. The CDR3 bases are TGTGCCTGGAGTTTGGGGTGGACTAGCGGAGGGCTCTACGAGCAGTACTTC.

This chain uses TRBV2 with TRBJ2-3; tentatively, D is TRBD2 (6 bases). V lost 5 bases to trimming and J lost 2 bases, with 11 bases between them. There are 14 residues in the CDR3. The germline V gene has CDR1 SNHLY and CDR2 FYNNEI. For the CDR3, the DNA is TGTGCCAGCAGTAGGGACTCCTACACAGATACGCAGTATTTT. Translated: CASSRDSYTDTQYF.

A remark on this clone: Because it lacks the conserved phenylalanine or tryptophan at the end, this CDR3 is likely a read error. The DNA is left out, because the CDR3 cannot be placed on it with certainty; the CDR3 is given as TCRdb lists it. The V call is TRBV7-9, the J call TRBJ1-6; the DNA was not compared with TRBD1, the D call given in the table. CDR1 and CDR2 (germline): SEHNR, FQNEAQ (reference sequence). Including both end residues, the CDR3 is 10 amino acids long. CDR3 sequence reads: CASSSWDRAP.

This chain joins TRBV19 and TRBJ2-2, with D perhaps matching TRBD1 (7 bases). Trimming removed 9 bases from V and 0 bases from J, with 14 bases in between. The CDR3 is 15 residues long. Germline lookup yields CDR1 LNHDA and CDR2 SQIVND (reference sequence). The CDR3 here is CASHAGQTNTGELFF. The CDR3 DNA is TGTGCCAGCCACGCGGGACAGACGAACACCGGGGAGCTGTTTTTT.

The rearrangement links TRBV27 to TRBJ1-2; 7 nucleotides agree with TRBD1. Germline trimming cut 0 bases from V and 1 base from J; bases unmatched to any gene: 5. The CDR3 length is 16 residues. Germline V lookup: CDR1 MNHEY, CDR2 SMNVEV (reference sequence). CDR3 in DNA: TGTGCCAGCAGTTTATCATCGGGACAGAGTAACTATGGCTACACCTTC. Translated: CASSLSSGQSNYGYTF.

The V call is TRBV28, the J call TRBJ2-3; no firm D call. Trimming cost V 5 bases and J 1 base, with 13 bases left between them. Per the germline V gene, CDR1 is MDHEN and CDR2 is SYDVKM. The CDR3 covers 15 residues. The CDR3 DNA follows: TGTGCCAGCAGTAAGGCCGCGGTTGGCACAGATACGCAGTATTTT. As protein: CASSKAAVGTDTQYF.

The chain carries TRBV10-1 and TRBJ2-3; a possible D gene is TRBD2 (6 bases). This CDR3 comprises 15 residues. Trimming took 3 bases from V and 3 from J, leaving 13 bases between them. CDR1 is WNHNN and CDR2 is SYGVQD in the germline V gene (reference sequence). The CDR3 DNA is TGCGCCAGCAGTGACCCCCCCGGGACTACAGATACGCAGTATTTT. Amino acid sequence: CASSDPPGTTDTQYF.

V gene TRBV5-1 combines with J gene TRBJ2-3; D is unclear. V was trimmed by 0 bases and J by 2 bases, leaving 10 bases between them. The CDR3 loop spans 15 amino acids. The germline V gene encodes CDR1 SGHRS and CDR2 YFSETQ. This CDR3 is CASSLATTNTDTQYF. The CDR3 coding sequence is TGCGCCAGCAGCTTGGCAACAACTAACACAGATACGCAGTATTTT.

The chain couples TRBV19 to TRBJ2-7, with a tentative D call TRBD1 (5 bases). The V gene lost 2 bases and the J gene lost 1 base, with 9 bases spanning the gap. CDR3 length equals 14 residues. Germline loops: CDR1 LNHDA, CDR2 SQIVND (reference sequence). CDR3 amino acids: CASSITGISYEQYF. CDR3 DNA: TGTGCCAGTAGTATAACAGGCATTTCCTACGAGCAGTACTTC.

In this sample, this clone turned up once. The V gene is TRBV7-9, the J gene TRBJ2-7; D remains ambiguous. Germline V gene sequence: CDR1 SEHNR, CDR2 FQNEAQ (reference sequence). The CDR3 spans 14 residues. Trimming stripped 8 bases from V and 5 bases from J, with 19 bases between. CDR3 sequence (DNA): TGTGCCAGCGGCACCACGGGTGGTCGGGACGAGCAGTACTTC. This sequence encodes CASGTTGGRDEQYF.

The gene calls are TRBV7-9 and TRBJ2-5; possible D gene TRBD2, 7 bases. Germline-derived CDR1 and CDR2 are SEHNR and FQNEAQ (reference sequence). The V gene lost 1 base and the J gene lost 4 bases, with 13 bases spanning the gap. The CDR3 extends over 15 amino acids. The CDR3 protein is CASSLGGGRVETQYF. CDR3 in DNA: TGTGCCAGCAGCTTAGGCGGGGGCCGGGTAGAGACCCAGTACTTC. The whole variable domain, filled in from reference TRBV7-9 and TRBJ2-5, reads DTGVSQNPRHKITKRGQNVTFRCDPISEHNRLYWYRQTLGQGPEFLTYFQNEAQLEKSRLLSDRFSAERPKGSFSTLEIQRTEQGDSAMYLCASSLGGGRVETQYFGPGTRLLVL.

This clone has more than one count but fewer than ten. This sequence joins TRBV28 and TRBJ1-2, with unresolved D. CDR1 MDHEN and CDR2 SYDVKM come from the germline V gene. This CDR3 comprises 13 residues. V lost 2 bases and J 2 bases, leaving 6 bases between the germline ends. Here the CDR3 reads CASSLNTNYGYTF. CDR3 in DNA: TGTGCCAGCAGTTTAAACACAAACTATGGCTACACCTTC.

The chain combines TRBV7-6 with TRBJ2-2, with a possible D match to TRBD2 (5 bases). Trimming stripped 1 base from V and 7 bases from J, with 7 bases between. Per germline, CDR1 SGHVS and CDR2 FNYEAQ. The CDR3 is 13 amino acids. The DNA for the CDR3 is TGTGCCAGCAGCTTAGGGACTGTCGGGGAGCTGTTTTTT. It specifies CASSLGTVGELFF.

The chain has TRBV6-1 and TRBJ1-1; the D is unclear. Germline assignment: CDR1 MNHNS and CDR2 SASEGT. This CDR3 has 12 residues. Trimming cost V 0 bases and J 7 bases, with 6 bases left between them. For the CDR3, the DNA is TGTGCCAGCAGTGAAGCTGCAGTTGAAGCTTTCTTT. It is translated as CASSEAAVEAFF.

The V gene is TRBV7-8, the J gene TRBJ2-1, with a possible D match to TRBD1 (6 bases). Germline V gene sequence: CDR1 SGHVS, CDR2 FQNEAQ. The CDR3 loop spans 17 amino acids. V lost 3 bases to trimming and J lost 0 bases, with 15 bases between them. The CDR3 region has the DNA TGTGCCAGCAGCTTTCCTGTAGGGGGAAGCTCCTACAATGAGCAGTTCTTC. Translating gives CASSFPVGGSSYNEQFF.

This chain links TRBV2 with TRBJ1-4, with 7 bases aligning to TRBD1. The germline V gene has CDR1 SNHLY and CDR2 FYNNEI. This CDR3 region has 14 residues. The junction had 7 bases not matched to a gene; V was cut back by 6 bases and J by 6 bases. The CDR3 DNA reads TGTGCCAGCAGCGAACAGGGGATGGATGAAAAACTGTTTTTT. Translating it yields CASSEQGMDEKLFF.